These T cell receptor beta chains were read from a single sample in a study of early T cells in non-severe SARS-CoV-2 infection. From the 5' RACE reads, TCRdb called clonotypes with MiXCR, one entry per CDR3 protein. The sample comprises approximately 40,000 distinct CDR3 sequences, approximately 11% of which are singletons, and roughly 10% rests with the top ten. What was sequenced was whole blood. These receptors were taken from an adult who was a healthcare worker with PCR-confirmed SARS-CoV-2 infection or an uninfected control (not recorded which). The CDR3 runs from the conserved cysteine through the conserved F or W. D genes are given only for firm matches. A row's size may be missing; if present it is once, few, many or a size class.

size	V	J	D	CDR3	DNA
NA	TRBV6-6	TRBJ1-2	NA	CASSLLSRGEDGYTF	TGTGCCAGCAGCCTGCTGAGCAGGGGAGAGGATGGCTACACCTTC
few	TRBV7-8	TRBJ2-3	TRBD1	CASSSGTGTGTQYF	TGTGCCAGCAGCTCCGGGACAGGGACTGGTACGCAGTATTTT
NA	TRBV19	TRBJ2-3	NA	CASSIGPEDTQYF	TGTGCCAGTAGTATCGGTCCCGAAGATACGCAGTATTTT
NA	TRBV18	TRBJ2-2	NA	CASSPPAGMSTGELFF	TGTGCCAGCTCACCACCGGCAGGGATGAGCACCGGGGAGCTGTTTTTT
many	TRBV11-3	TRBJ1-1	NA	CASSLGDRRNTEAFF	TGTGCCAGCAGCTTAGGTGACAGAAGAAACACTGAAGCTTTCTTT
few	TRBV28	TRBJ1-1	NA	CASSLGVLRGTEAFF	TGTGCCAGCAGTTTGGGGGTCCTACGGGGGACTGAAGCTTTCTTT
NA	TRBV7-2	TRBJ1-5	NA	CASSLLQGGQPQHF	TGTGCCAGCAGCTTGCTACAGGGAGGTCAGCCCCAGCATTTT
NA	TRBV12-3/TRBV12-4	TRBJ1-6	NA	CATSGDFNSPLHF	TGTGCCACTTCAGGTGATTTTAATTCACCCCTCCACTTT
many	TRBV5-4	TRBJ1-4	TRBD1	CASSRDRDGEKLFF	TGTGCCAGCAGCCGGGACAGGGATGGTGAAAAACTGTTTTTT
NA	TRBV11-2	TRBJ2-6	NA	CASSLVYSGANVLTF	TGTGCCAGCAGCTTAGTGTACTCTGGGGCCAACGTCCTGACTTTC
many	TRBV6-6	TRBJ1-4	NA	CASSYVFVPPKLFF	TGTGCCAGCAGTTACGTTTTCGTTCCCCCCAAACTGTTTTTT
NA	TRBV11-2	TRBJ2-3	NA	CASSSSRRGHYTQYF	TGTGCCAGCAGCTCCTCTCGGCGGGGGCATTATACGCAGTATTTT
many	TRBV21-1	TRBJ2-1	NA	CASFEGQAFDLGEQFF	TGTGCCAGCTTTGAAGGACAGGCTTTCGACCTCGGTGAGCAGTTCTTC
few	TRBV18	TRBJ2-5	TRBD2	CASSPGLAGGQETQYF	TGTGCCAGCTCGCCTGGACTAGCGGGGGGGCAAGAGACCCAGTACTTC
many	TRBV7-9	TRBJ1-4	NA	CASSLAWTSSEKLFF	TGTGCCAGCAGCTTAGCATGGACCAGTAGTGAAAAACTGTTTTTT
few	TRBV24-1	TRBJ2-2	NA	CATSDLLSGATGELFF	TGTGCCACCAGTGATTTGCTCTCAGGAGCCACCGGGGAGCTGTTTTTT
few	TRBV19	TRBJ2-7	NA	CATSDSPGSSYEQYF	TGTGCCACCTCGGATAGCCCCGGGAGCTCCTACGAGCAGTACTTC
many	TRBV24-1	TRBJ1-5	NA	CATSDLSGYRNQPQHF	TGTGCCACCAGTGATTTATCGGGGTATAGAAATCAGCCCCAGCATTTT
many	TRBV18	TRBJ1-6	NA	CASSAGAYNSPLHF	TGTGCCAGCTCAGCCGGGGCATACAATTCACCCCTCCACTTT
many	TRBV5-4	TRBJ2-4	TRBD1	CASSSYGQGLAKNIQYF	TGTGCCAGCAGCTCCTACGGACAGGGATTAGCCAAAAACATTCAGTACTTC
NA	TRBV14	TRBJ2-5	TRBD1	CASSQVRAGGDRETQYF	TGTGCCAGCAGCCAAGTCCGGGCAGGGGGAGATCGAGAGACCCAGTACTTC
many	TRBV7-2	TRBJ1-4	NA	CASSLNGGNEKLFF	TGTGCCAGCAGCTTAAATGGGGGTAATGAAAAACTGTTTTTT
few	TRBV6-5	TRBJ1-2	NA	CASSYRGTAGYTF	TGTGCCAGCAGTTACCGGGGAACGGCAGGCTACACCTTC
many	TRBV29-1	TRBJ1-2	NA	CSVLAGVGYTF	TGCAGCGTGTTAGCAGGGGTTGGCTACACCTTC
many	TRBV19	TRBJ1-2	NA	CASSTHFIGGSGGYTF	TGTGCCAGTAGTACCCACTTCATAGGGGGTAGCGGTGGCTACACCTTC
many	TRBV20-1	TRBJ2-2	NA	CSARDGGQGTGELFF	TGCAGTGCTAGAGATGGGGGGCAGGGCACCGGGGAGCTGTTTTTT
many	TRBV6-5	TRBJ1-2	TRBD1	CASSTMTGDYGYTF	TGTGCCAGCAGTACGATGACAGGGGACTATGGCTACACCTTC
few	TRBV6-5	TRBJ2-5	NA	CASRAPWAQETQYF	TGTGCCAGCAGAGCGCCATGGGCCCAAGAGACCCAGTACTTC